In its sample, the clone carrying this T cell receptor beta chain was seen a few times. The antigen remains unidentified. The data were obtained in a study of identical twins. Every sampled donor was Caucasian and healthy. Whole-study results and caveats: Within cord blood, abundant beta clonotypes carried fewer insertions, but memory repertoires showed no such trend. Twin-shared out-of-frame alpha sequences showed excess low generation probability.

After template switching added a universal primer site, the resulting cDNA carried unique molecular identifiers. TCRdb called the 5' RACE reads again in MiXCR, with one record for every CDR3 protein. Among roughly 240,000 distinct CDR3 sequences listed, about 7% were seen once. V was pared by 1 base and J by 7 bases, with 16 bases of the junction left unmatched. The CDR3 length is 17 residues. These same records also appear under a second study, on yellow fever vaccine responses in identical twins.

This clonotype originated in a woman under 30 in good health. This chain links TRBV12-3 or TRBV12-4 with TRBJ2-7; 7 bases are a match to TRBD2. Source material: memory (CD45RO+) T cells sorted from blood. CDR3 DNA: TGTGCCAGCAGTTTAGAGGTAGGACTAGGGTTGTGGTGGGAGCAGTACTTC. This gives the protein CASSLEVGLGLWWEQYF.